The rows below give T cell receptor beta chains drawn from one sample of a study of shared clonotypes between healthy human individuals. TCRdb's copy holds only in-frame clones and misses some; the assay was immunoSEQ multiplex PCR. This sample has millions of clones, with about 95% found just once. Sample: naive CD8+ T cells sorted from blood. Receptors were obtained from a young man in good health. CDR3s include the opening cysteine and the closing phenylalanine or tryptophan. Fields, in order: CDR3 DNA, CDR3 protein, J gene, D gene, V gene, clone size. A D gene is named only where the DNA matches it firmly. Not every row has a clone size; where given, it reads once, few, many or a size class.

cdr3_nt: TGTGCCAGCAGCTTAATCAGCGGCCTCTACAATGAGCAGTTCTTC
cdr3_aa: CASSLISGLYNEQFF
j_call: TRBJ2-1
d_call: NA
v_call: TRBV7-2
clone_size: NA

cdr3_nt: TGCAGCGTTGAGGGAGGGCCCTGGACCACCACCTCGGTTCAGTACTTC
cdr3_aa: CSVEGGPWTTTSVQYF
j_call: TRBJ2-4
d_call: TRBD2
v_call: TRBV29-1
clone_size: NA

cdr3_nt: TGTGCCAGCAGCCCCTCGTCTCTACCAGAGACCCAGTACTTC
cdr3_aa: CASSPSSLPETQYF
j_call: TRBJ2-5
d_call: NA
v_call: TRBV7-9
clone_size: NA

cdr3_nt: TGTGCCAGCAGCCCGCGGGGGGATACAGAGACCCAGTACTTC
cdr3_aa: CASSPRGDTETQYF
j_call: TRBJ2-5
d_call: TRBD2
v_call: TRBV5-4
clone_size: NA

cdr3_nt: TGTGCCAGCAGCCCCCCCTTAGTGTTCGCCATCGACTATGGCTACACCTTC
cdr3_aa: CASSPPLVFAIDYGYTF
j_call: TRBJ1-2
d_call: NA
v_call: TRBV7-9
clone_size: NA

cdr3_nt: TGTGCCAGCAGCCACGAGTTCCCCGCAGATTATAGCAATCAGCCCCAGCATTTT
cdr3_aa: CASSHEFPADYSNQPQHF
j_call: TRBJ1-5
d_call: NA
v_call: TRBV7-8
clone_size: NA

cdr3_nt: TGTGCCAGCAGTGTCCTACGGATCTCCTACGAGCAGTACTTC
cdr3_aa: CASSVLRISYEQYF
j_call: TRBJ2-7
d_call: NA
v_call: TRBV28
clone_size: NA

cdr3_nt: TGTGCCAGCAGTGAAGCGACCTACTCTGGAAACACCATATATTTT
cdr3_aa: CASSEATYSGNTIYF
j_call: TRBJ1-3
d_call: NA
v_call: TRBV2
clone_size: NA

cdr3_nt: TGCGCCAGCAGCTCCCACTCGAATGAGCAGTTCTTC
cdr3_aa: CASSSHSNEQFF
j_call: TRBJ2-1
d_call: NA
v_call: TRBV5-1
clone_size: NA

cdr3_nt: TGTGCCAGCAGTTTATATTCGGGTTCTGATGAGCAGTTCTTC
cdr3_aa: CASSLYSGSDEQFF
j_call: TRBJ2-1
d_call: NA
v_call: TRBV28
clone_size: NA

cdr3_nt: TGTGCCAGCAGCACCCAGGGACAGAGGTACTATGGCTACACCTTC
cdr3_aa: CASSTQGQRYYGYTF
j_call: TRBJ1-2
d_call: TRBD1
v_call: TRBV9
clone_size: NA

cdr3_nt: TGCGCCAGCAGCCAAGATCTGGGGGGGATGAGTGGCTACACCTTC
cdr3_aa: CASSQDLGGMSGYTF
j_call: TRBJ1-2
d_call: NA
v_call: TRBV4-1
clone_size: NA

cdr3_nt: TGTGCCAGCAGCCCACCGACAGACTTGAACACTGAAGCTTTCTTT
cdr3_aa: CASSPPTDLNTEAFF
j_call: TRBJ1-1
d_call: NA
v_call: TRBV7-9
clone_size: NA

cdr3_nt: TGTGCCAGCAGTTTAAAGGACAGGGTATACTCCTACAATGAGCAGTTCTTC
cdr3_aa: CASSLKDRVYSYNEQFF
j_call: TRBJ2-1
d_call: TRBD1
v_call: TRBV28
clone_size: NA

cdr3_nt: TGCGCCAGCAGCCCGAGAGACAGAAGGGATGAAGATACGCAGTATTTT
cdr3_aa: CASSPRDRRDEDTQYF
j_call: TRBJ2-3
d_call: NA
v_call: TRBV5-1
clone_size: NA

cdr3_nt: TGCGCCAGCAGCTTCGATCTGAACACTGAAGCTTTCTTT
cdr3_aa: CASSFDLNTEAFF
j_call: TRBJ1-1
d_call: NA
v_call: TRBV5-1
clone_size: NA

cdr3_nt: TGTGCCAGCAGCTCGGGGATAACTAATGAAAAACTGTTTTTT
cdr3_aa: CASSSGITNEKLFF
j_call: TRBJ1-4
d_call: NA
v_call: TRBV7-9
clone_size: NA

cdr3_nt: TGTGCCAGCAGCAAGCGACCCCCTAGCTACGGGATTAATGAGCAGTTCTTC
cdr3_aa: CASSKRPPSYGINEQFF
j_call: TRBJ2-1
d_call: NA
v_call: TRBV7-2
clone_size: NA

cdr3_nt: TGTGCCTGGAGTGTCTATGGGGGGGCCGAGCAGTACTTC
cdr3_aa: CAWSVYGGAEQYF
j_call: TRBJ2-7
d_call: NA
v_call: TRBV30
clone_size: NA

cdr3_nt: TGTGCCAGCATGGGGTTAATAGAAGAGCAGTACTTC
cdr3_aa: CASMGLIEEQYF
j_call: TRBJ2-7
d_call: NA
v_call: TRBV7-8
clone_size: NA

cdr3_nt: TGTGCCAGCAGCGTAGAAAGGGAACCTAATGAGCAGTTCTTC
cdr3_aa: CASSVEREPNEQFF
j_call: TRBJ2-1
d_call: NA
v_call: TRBV9
clone_size: NA

cdr3_nt: TGTGCCAGCAGGCGCCCGGGACTAGCGGTCTACGAGCAGTACTTC
cdr3_aa: CASRRPGLAVYEQYF
j_call: TRBJ2-7
d_call: TRBD2
v_call: TRBV5-6
clone_size: NA

cdr3_nt: TGTGCCAGCACCTCGGACTTGGGGTATAGCAATCAGCCCCAGCATTTT
cdr3_aa: CASTSDLGYSNQPQHF
j_call: TRBJ1-5
d_call: NA
v_call: TRBV28
clone_size: NA

cdr3_nt: TGTGCCAGCAGCTTAGTTTCCTACGAGCAGTACTTC
cdr3_aa: CASSLVSYEQYF
j_call: TRBJ2-7
d_call: NA
v_call: TRBV7-2
clone_size: NA

cdr3_nt: TGTGCCAGCAGGCCCTACCAAAACACCGGGGAGCTGTTTTTT
cdr3_aa: CASRPYQNTGELFF
j_call: TRBJ2-2
d_call: NA
v_call: TRBV25-1
clone_size: NA

cdr3_nt: TGTGCCAGCAGCTTAGGAACCGTTGAAGCTTTCTTT
cdr3_aa: CASSLGTVEAFF
j_call: TRBJ1-1
d_call: NA
v_call: TRBV7-9
clone_size: NA

cdr3_nt: TGTGCCAGCAGTGTTAACAGCGGGGGCACAGATACGCAGTATTTT
cdr3_aa: CASSVNSGGTDTQYF
j_call: TRBJ2-3
d_call: TRBD2
v_call: TRBV6-5
clone_size: NA

cdr3_nt: TGTGCCAGCAGTTACCCGGGGTGGGCTAACTATGGCTACACCTTC
cdr3_aa: CASSYPGWANYGYTF
j_call: TRBJ1-2
d_call: NA
v_call: TRBV6-8
clone_size: NA

cdr3_nt: TGTGCCAGCAGCTTAGACCAGGGGTCCTTTCTGGTCACCGGGGAGCTGTTTTTT
cdr3_aa: CASSLDQGSFLVTGELFF
j_call: TRBJ2-2
d_call: NA
v_call: TRBV7-9
clone_size: once

cdr3_nt: TGTGCCACACAACCGGGGACCCCCACAGATACGCAGTATTTT
cdr3_aa: CATQPGTPTDTQYF
j_call: TRBJ2-3
d_call: NA
v_call: TRBV7-9
clone_size: NA

cdr3_nt: TGCGCCAGCAGCTTGGCGGGACTAGCCTCCAAAAACATTCAGTACTTC
cdr3_aa: CASSLAGLASKNIQYF
j_call: TRBJ2-4
d_call: TRBD2
v_call: TRBV5-1
clone_size: NA

cdr3_nt: TGCGCCAGCAGCCGATGGACTAGCGGTGTGGAGACCCAGTACTTC
cdr3_aa: CASSRWTSGVETQYF
j_call: TRBJ2-5
d_call: TRBD2
v_call: TRBV4-1
clone_size: NA

cdr3_nt: TGTGCCAGCAGCGTAGGAGCTAGCAAGGTCGATGAGCAGTTCTTC
cdr3_aa: CASSVGASKVDEQFF
j_call: TRBJ2-1
d_call: NA
v_call: TRBV9
clone_size: NA

cdr3_nt: TGTGCCAGCAGCGTTCACGGGACTAGCGGGTCTGAAGCCGGGGAGCTGTTTTTT
cdr3_aa: CASSVHGTSGSEAGELFF
j_call: TRBJ2-2
d_call: TRBD2
v_call: TRBV9
clone_size: once

cdr3_nt: TGTGCCAGCATCGGGGGAGAGACCCAGTACTTC
cdr3_aa: CASIGGETQYF
j_call: TRBJ2-5
d_call: NA
v_call: TRBV2
clone_size: NA

cdr3_nt: TGTGCCAGCAGCTTTGGGGGACCGGGCGGGGAGCTGTTTTTT
cdr3_aa: CASSFGGPGGELFF
j_call: TRBJ2-2
d_call: NA
v_call: TRBV5-6
clone_size: NA

cdr3_nt: TGTGCTAGTGATGGGCGGGGTTTTATTAGCGGGAACTACAATGAGCAGTTCTTC
cdr3_aa: CASDGRGFISGNYNEQFF
j_call: TRBJ2-1
d_call: TRBD2
v_call: TRBV12-5
clone_size: NA

cdr3_nt: TGTGCCAGCAGTATGCAGGGATCCTACAATGAGCAGTTCTTC
cdr3_aa: CASSMQGSYNEQFF
j_call: TRBJ2-1
d_call: NA
v_call: TRBV6-1
clone_size: NA

cdr3_nt: TGTGCCAGCAGCGACCCGGGACAGGGAGCCCAGCCCCAGCATTTT
cdr3_aa: CASSDPGQGAQPQHF
j_call: TRBJ1-5
d_call: TRBD1
v_call: TRBV6-1
clone_size: NA

cdr3_nt: TGTGCCAGCAGCCCAGTTTGGGTAGCCGAGACCCAGTACTTC
cdr3_aa: CASSPVWVAETQYF
j_call: TRBJ2-5
d_call: NA
v_call: TRBV9
clone_size: NA

cdr3_nt: TGTGCCAGCAGGTTCGTCCGGGCCAATTCCTACAATGAGCAGTTCTTC
cdr3_aa: CASRFVRANSYNEQFF
j_call: TRBJ2-1
d_call: NA
v_call: TRBV28
clone_size: NA

cdr3_nt: TGTGCCAGCAGTTATCAGTCTGGGGCCAAAAACATTCAGTACTTC
cdr3_aa: CASSYQSGAKNIQYF
j_call: TRBJ2-4
d_call: NA
v_call: TRBV6-6
clone_size: NA